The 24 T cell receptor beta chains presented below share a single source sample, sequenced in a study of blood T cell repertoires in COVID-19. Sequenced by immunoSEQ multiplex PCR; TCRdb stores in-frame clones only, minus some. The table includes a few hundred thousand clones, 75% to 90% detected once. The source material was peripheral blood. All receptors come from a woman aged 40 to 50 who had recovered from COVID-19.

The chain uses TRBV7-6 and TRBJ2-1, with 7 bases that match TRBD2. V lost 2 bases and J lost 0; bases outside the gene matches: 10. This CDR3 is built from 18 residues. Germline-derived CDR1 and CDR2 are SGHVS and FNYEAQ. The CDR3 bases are TGTGCCAGCAGCTTAAGTACTAGCGCGATGAGCTCCTACAATGAGCAGTTCTTC. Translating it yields CASSLSTSAMSSYNEQFF.

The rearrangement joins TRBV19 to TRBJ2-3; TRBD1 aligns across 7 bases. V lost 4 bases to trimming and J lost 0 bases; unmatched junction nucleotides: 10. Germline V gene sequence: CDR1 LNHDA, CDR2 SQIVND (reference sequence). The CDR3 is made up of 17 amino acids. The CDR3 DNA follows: TGTGCCAGTAGTACCAGAGGGACAGATCTTAGCACAGATACGCAGTATTTT. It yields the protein CASSTRGTDLSTDTQYF.

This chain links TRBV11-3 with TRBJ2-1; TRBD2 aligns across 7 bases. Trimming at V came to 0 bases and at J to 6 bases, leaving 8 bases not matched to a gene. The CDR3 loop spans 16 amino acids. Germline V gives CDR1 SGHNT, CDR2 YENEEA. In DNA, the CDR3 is TGTGCCAGCAGCTTAGATCGGGAACTAGCGTTCAATGAGCAGTTCTTC. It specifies CASSLDRELAFNEQFF. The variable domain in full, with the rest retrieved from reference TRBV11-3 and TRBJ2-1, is EAGVVQSPRYKIIEKKQPVAFWCNPISGHNTLYWYLQNLGQGPELLIRYENEEAVDDSQLPKDRFSAERLKGVDSTLKIQPAELGDSAVYLCASSLDRELAFNEQFFGPGTRLTVL.

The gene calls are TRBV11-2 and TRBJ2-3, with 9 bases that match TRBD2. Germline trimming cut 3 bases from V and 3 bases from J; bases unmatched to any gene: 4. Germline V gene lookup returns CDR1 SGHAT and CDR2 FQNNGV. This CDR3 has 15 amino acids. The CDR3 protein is CASSFGGGVTDTQYF. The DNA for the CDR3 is TGTGCCAGCAGCTTTGGCGGGGGGGTAACAGATACGCAGTATTTT.

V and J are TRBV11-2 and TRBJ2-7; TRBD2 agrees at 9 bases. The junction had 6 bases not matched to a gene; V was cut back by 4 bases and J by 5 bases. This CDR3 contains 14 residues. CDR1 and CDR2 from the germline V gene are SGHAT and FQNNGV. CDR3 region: CASSSLRLADEQYV. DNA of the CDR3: TGTGCCAGCAGCTCCTTGAGACTAGCGGACGAGCAGTACGTC.

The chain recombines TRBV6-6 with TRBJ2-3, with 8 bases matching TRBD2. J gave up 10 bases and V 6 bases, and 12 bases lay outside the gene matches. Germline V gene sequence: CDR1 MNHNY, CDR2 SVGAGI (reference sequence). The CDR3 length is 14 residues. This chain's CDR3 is CASRAQRGFGAQYF. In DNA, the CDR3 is TGTGCCAGCAGGGCCCAGCGGGGGTTCGGTGCGCAGTATTTT.

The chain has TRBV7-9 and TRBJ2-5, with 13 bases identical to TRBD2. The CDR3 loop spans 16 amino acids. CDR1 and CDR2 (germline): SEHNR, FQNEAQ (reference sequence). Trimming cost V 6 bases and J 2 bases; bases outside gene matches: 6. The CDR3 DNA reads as TGTGCCAGCAGTTTAACGGGACTAGCGGGGCAAGAGACCCAGTACTTC. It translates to CASSLTGLAGQETQYF.

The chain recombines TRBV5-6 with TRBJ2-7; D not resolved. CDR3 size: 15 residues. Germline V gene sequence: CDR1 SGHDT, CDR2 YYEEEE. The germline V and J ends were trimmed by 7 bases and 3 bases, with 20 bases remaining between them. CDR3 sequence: CASFLPRKGYYEQYF. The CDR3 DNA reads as TGTGCCAGCTTTCTACCGAGGAAAGGTTACTACGAGCAGTACTTC.

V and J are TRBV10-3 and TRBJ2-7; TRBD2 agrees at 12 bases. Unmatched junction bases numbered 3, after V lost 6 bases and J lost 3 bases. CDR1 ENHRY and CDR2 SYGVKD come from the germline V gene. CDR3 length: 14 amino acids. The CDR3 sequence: CAIRPSGGVYEQYF. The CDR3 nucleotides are TGTGCCATCAGGCCTAGCGGGGGGGTCTACGAGCAGTACTTC.

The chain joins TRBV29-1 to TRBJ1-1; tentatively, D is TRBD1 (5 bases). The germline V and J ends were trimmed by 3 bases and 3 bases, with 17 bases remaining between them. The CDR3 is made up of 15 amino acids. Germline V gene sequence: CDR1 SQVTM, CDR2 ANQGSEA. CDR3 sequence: CSVELSARVDTEAFF. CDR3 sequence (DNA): TGCAGCGTTGAGCTTAGTGCCAGGGTGGACACTGAAGCTTTCTTT.

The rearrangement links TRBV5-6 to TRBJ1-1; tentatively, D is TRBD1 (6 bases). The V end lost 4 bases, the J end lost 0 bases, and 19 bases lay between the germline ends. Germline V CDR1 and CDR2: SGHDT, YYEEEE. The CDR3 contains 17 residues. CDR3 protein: CASSGPGQPPLNTEAFF. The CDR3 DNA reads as TGTGCCAGCAGCGGCCCCGGACAGCCCCCACTGAACACTGAAGCTTTCTTT. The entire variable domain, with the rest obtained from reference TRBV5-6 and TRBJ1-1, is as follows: DAGVTQSPTHLIKTRGQQVTLRCSPKSGHDTVSWYQQALGQGPQFIFQYYEEEERQRGNFPDRFSGHQFPNYSSELNVNALLLGDSALYLCASSGPGQPPLNTEAFFGQGTRLTVV.

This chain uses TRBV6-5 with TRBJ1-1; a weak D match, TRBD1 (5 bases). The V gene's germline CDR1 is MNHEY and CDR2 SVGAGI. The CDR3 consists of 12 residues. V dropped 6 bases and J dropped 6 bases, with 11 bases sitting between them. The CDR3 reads CASSLKTAEAFF. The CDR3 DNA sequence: TGTGCCAGCAGCCTTAAGACAGCTGAAGCTTTCTTT.

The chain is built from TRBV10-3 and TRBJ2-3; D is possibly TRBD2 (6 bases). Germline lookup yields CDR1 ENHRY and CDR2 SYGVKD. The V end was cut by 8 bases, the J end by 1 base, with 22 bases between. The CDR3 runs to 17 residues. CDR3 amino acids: CAIAGSGLAVGTDTQYF. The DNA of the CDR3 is TGTGCCATCGCGGGGTCCGGATTAGCGGTAGGCACAGATACGCAGTATTTT.

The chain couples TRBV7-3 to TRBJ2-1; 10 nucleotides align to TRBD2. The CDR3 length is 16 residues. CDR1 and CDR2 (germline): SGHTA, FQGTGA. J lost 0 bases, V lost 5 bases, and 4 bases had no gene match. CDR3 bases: TGTGCCAGCAGCCAACTAGCGGGGCTCTCCTACAATGAGCAGTTCTTC. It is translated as CASSQLAGLSYNEQFF.

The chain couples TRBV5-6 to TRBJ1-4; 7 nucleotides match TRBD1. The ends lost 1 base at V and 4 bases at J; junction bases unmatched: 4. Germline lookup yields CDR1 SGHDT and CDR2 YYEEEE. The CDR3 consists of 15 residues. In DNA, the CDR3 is TGTGCCAGCAGCTTGTCCGGGACAGATAATGAAAAACTGTTTTTT. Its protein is CASSLSGTDNEKLFF.

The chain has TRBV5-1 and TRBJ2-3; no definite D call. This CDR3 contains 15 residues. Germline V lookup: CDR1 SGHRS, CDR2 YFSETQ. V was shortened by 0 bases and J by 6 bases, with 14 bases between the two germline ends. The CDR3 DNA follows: TGCGCCAGCAGCTTGGACCTTAAACGGGTGGATACGCAGTATTTT. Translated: CASSLDLKRVDTQYF. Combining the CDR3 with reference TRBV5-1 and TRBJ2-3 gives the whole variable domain KAGVTQTPRYLIKTRGQQVTLSCSPISGHRSVSWYQQTPGQGLQFLFEYFSETQRNKGNFPGRFSGRQFSNSRSEMNVSTLELGDSALYLCASSLDLKRVDTQYFGPGTRLTVL.

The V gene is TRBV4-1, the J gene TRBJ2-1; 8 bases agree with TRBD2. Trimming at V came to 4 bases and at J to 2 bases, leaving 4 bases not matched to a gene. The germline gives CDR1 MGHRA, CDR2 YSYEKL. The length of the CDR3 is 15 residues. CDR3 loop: CASSPGGRPYNEQFF. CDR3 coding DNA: TGCGCCAGCAGCCCGGGGGGGCGCCCCTACAATGAGCAGTTCTTC.

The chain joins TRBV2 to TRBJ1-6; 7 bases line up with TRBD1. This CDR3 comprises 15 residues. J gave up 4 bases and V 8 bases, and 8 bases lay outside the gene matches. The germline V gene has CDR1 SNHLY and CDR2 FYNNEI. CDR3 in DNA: TGTGCCAGCCTGGGGACAGCCGGGTATAATTCACCCCTCCACTTT. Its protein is CASLGTAGYNSPLHF.

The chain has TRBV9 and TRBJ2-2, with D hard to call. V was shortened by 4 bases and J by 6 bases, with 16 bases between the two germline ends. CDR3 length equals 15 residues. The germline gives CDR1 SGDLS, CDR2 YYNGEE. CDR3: CASSSRTTFAGELFF. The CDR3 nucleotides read TGTGCCAGCAGCTCCCGCACTACATTCGCCGGGGAGCTGTTTTTT.

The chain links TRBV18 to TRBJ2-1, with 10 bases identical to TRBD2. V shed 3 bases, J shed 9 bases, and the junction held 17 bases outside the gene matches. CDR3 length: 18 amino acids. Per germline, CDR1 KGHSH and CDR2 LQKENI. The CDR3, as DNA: TGTGCCAGCTCACCCAGGTTGGCTAGCGGGAGTGGATGGGTTGAGCAGTTCTTC. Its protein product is CASSPRLASGSGWVEQFF.

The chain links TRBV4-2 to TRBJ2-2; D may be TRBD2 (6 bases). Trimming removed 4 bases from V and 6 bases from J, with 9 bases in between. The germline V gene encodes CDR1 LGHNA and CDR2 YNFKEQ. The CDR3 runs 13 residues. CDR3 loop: CASSRLASGELFF. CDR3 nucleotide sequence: TGTGCCAGCAGCCGGCTAGCGTCCGGGGAGCTGTTTTTT.

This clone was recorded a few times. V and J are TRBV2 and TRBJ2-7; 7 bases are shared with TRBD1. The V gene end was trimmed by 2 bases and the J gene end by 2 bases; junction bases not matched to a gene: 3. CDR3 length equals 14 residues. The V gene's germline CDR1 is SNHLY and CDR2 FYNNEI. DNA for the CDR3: TGTGCCAGCAGTGAACGGCAGGGGGCCTACGAGCAGTACGTC. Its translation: CASSERQGAYEQYV.

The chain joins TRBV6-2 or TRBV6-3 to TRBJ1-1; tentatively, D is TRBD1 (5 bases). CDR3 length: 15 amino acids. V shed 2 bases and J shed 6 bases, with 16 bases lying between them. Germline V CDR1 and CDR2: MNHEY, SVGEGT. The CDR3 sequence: CASSYVFGGFSEAFF. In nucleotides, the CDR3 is TGTGCCAGCAGTTACGTCTTTGGGGGGTTCTCTGAAGCTTTCTTT.

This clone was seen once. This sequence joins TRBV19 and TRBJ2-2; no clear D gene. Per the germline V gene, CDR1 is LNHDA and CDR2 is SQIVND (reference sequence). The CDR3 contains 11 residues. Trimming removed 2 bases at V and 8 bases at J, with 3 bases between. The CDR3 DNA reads TGTGCCAGTAGTATATTAGGGGAGCTGTTTTTT. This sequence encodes CASSILGELFF.